What follows describes a single T cell receptor (beta chain). The V end lost 2 bases, the J end lost 1 base, and 6 bases lay between the germline ends. Germline V CDR1 and CDR2: MNHNY, SVGAGI (reference sequence). This CDR3 region has 15 residues. This record comes from a study of blood T cells in healthy people across ages. The second PCR ran about 6 to 12 cycles with a sample-barcoded 5' primer and J-beta primers. TCRdb ran MiXCR on the 5' RACE reads and lists one entry per CDR3 protein. This sample has over 1,500,000 distinct CDR3 sequences; 35% to 50% occur once, and the top ten carry 23%. Healthy Russian Caucasian donors spanned ages roughly 6 to 100 years. Every donor provided ten milliliters of peripheral blood. Isolating PBMCs gave at least 6 million of these cells per sample.

The gene calls are TRBV6-6 and TRBJ1-6; D is unresolved. This clonotype originated in a human donor in good health. Material for sequencing was blood. This chain's CDR3 is CASSYRESYNSPLHF. The CDR3 DNA reads TGTGCCAGCAGTTACAGGGAATCCTATAATTCACCCCTCCACTTT.